This is a list of T cell receptor beta chains from one sample in a study of blood T cell repertoires in COVID-19. Method: immunoSEQ multiplex PCR; TCRdb's copy keeps in-frame clones and lacks some. Here the sample spans roughly 80,000 clones, less than 90% being singletons. Sequencing was carried out using peripheral blood. The receptors here all came from a human donor in a cohort sampled during active COVID-19. Each CDR3 is given with its conserved first and last residue. D genes are given only for firm matches. Some rows have no size entry. The others give once, few or many, or a class for an expanded clone.

J gene,clone size,V gene,D gene,CDR3 protein,CDR3 DNA
TRBJ1-1,NA,TRBV18,NA,CASSPGTGVTEAFF,TGTGCCAGCTCACCAGGGACGGGGGTCACTGAAGCTTTCTTT
TRBJ2-5,NA,TRBV4-1,TRBD2,CASAGGAQETQYF,TGCGCCAGCGCGGGGGGGGCACAAGAGACCCAGTACTTC
TRBJ2-1,NA,TRBV2,TRBD2,CASRQSGLAGHEQFF,TGTGCCAGCAGACAATCCGGACTAGCGGGACATGAGCAGTTCTTC
TRBJ1-1,NA,TRBV5-5,NA,CASSLPRGGTEAFF,TGTGCCAGCAGCTTACCTCGCGGCGGAACTGAAGCTTTCTTT
TRBJ2-1,NA,TRBV7-3,TRBD2,CASSSLAGGRSEQFF,TGTGCCAGCAGCTCACTAGCGGGGGGGCGGAGTGAGCAGTTCTTC
TRBJ2-3,NA,TRBV6-4,TRBD2,CASSDSREGLPQYF,TGTGCCAGCAGTGACTCCCGGGAGGGACTCCCGCAGTATTTT
TRBJ1-2,NA,TRBV9,NA,CASSVEPTAQNYGYTF,TGTGCCAGCAGCGTAGAACCGACAGCTCAGAACTATGGCTACACCTTC
TRBJ2-5,NA,TRBV11-2,NA,CASSLVYGETQYF,TGTGCCAGCAGCTTAGTGTACGGGGAGACCCAGTACTTC
TRBJ1-2,NA,TRBV19,NA,CANSPQGMYGYTF,TGTGCCAATAGCCCGCAGGGGATGTATGGCTACACCTTC
TRBJ2-5,NA,TRBV3-1/TRBV3-2,TRBD1,CASSLRTGQETQYF,TGTGCCAGCAGCTTACGGACAGGGCAAGAGACCCAGTACTTC
TRBJ1-4,NA,TRBV27,NA,CASSSWGVSDEKLFF,TGTGCCAGCAGTTCCTGGGGGGTCTCGGATGAAAAACTGTTTTTT
TRBJ2-1,NA,TRBV5-4,NA,CASSLANEQFF,TGTGCCAGCAGCTTAGCTAATGAGCAGTTCTTC
TRBJ1-1,NA,TRBV10-3,NA,CAIRDGRNTEAFF,TGTGCCATCAGGGACGGGAGGAACACTGAAGCTTTCTTT
TRBJ2-3,NA,TRBV7-9,TRBD2,CASSPEASGSTDTQYF,TGTGCCAGCAGTCCCGAGGCTAGCGGGAGCACAGATACGCAGTATTTT
TRBJ2-1,NA,TRBV27,NA,CASSLGLGRLDNEQFF,TGTGCCAGCAGTTTGGGATTGGGGAGGTTGGACAATGAGCAGTTCTTC
TRBJ2-3,NA,TRBV7-9,TRBD2,CASSRRGSGATDTQYF,TGTGCCAGCAGCAGGCGGGGTAGCGGGGCAACAGATACGCAGTATTTT
TRBJ1-3,NA,TRBV9,NA,CASSVRGNGNTIYF,TGTGCCAGCAGCGTCCGCGGGAATGGAAACACCATATATTTT
TRBJ1-5,NA,TRBV7-8,NA,CASSLNVRSGASSNQPQHF,TGTGCCAGCAGCTTAAATGTGCGGTCTGGGGCTTCGAGCAATCAGCCCCAGCATTTT
TRBJ1-5,once,TRBV5-1,NA,CASSLATGTDSNQPQHF,TGCGCCAGCAGCTTGGCCACAGGGACGGATAGCAATCAGCCCCAGCATTTT
TRBJ2-7,NA,TRBV5-1,TRBD2,CASSKGNSGRKIHEQYF,TGCGCCAGCAGCAAGGGAAATAGCGGGAGGAAAATCCACGAGCAGTACTTC
TRBJ2-1,NA,TRBV6-7,NA,CASSYSIAPDSGRGDNEQFF,TGTGCCAGCAGTTACTCGATAGCCCCAGATTCTGGCAGGGGGGACAATGAGCAGTTCTTC
TRBJ2-2,NA,TRBV7-6,NA,CASSPDTGELFF,TGTGCCAGCAGCCCAGACACCGGGGAGCTGTTTTTT
TRBJ2-1,once,TRBV24-1,TRBD2,CATSDFQERGAYNEQFF,TGTGCCACCAGTGATTTCCAGGAGCGGGGAGCCTACAATGAGCAGTTCTTC
TRBJ1-2,NA,TRBV19,TRBD1,CASSRFAGTGVGYGYTF,TGTGCCAGTAGTCGGTTCGCCGGGACAGGGGTCGGCTATGGCTACACCTTC
TRBJ1-4,NA,TRBV5-8,TRBD1,CASSSGQGYTATNEKLFF,TGTGCCAGCAGCTCCGGACAGGGCTACACAGCAACTAATGAAAAACTGTTTTTT
TRBJ2-1,NA,TRBV6-6,NA,CASSDGTALYNEQFF,TGTGCCAGCAGTGACGGGACTGCGCTGTACAATGAGCAGTTCTTC
TRBJ2-7,NA,TRBV6-5,TRBD2,CASSLTSGSYEQYF,TGTGCCAGCAGTCTAACTAGCGGGAGCTACGAGCAGTACTTC
TRBJ2-7,NA,TRBV5-5,NA,CASSLVGGSGYEQYF,TGTGCCAGCAGCTTGGTGGGGGGATCCGGGTACGAGCAGTACTTC
TRBJ2-7,NA,TRBV5-6,NA,CASSWAMDEQYF,TGTGCCAGCAGCTGGGCGATGGACGAGCAGTACTTC
TRBJ2-2,NA,TRBV4-1,NA,CASSQKYLRGTNTGELFF,TGCGCCAGCAGCCAAAAGTACCTCAGGGGTACGAACACCGGGGAGCTGTTTTTT
TRBJ2-5,NA,TRBV28,NA,CASVSVLAETQYF,TGTGCCAGCGTCTCCGTTTTAGCGGAGACCCAGTACTTC
TRBJ2-1,once,TRBV30,NA,CAWTGRTYPVNEQFF,TGTGCCTGGACCGGACGGACATACCCTGTGAATGAGCAGTTCTTC
TRBJ1-5,NA,TRBV6-5,NA,CASRTYRERNQPQHF,TGTGCCAGCAGAACCTACAGGGAGCGCAATCAGCCCCAGCATTTT
TRBJ1-2,NA,TRBV30,NA,CAWSVRGFDYGYTF,TGTGCCTGGAGTGTACGAGGGTTTGACTATGGCTACACCTTC
TRBJ1-5,NA,TRBV3-1/TRBV3-2,NA,CASSQGQNQPQHF,TGTGCCAGCAGCCAAGGACAGAATCAGCCCCAGCATTTT
TRBJ1-5,NA,TRBV2,TRBD1,CASSTGQASNQPQHF,TGTGCCAGCAGTACGGGACAGGCTAGCAATCAGCCCCAGCATTTT
TRBJ2-1,NA,TRBV10-1,TRBD2,CASSEVTSGGDPSSYNEQFF,TGCGCCAGCAGTGAGGTAACTAGCGGGGGGGACCCTAGCTCCTACAATGAGCAGTTCTTC
TRBJ2-7,once,TRBV28,TRBD1,CASRGTGRYEQYF,TGTGCCAGCAGGGGGACAGGTCGCTACGAGCAGTACTTC
TRBJ2-5,NA,TRBV6-1,TRBD1,CASSEAGTAGETQYF,TGTGCCAGCAGTGAAGCGGGGACAGCCGGAGAGACCCAGTACTTC
TRBJ2-5,once,TRBV18,TRBD2,CASSPRGGPETQYF,TGTGCCAGCTCACCACGGGGAGGGCCGGAGACCCAGTACTTC
TRBJ2-2,NA,TRBV29-1,NA,CSGRGTANTGELFF,TGCAGCGGTCGCGGGACAGCGAACACCGGGGAGCTGTTTTTT
TRBJ2-3,NA,TRBV19,NA,CASSVHRGAWDTDTQYF,TGTGCCAGTAGTGTTCACCGCGGGGCGTGGGACACAGATACGCAGTATTTT
TRBJ1-5,NA,TRBV28,NA,CASSLVGGTQPQHF,TGTGCCAGCAGTTTAGTTGGAGGGACTCAGCCCCAGCATTTT
TRBJ2-7,once,TRBV6-6,NA,CASQPGEQYEQYF,TGTGCCAGCCAGCCGGGAGAACAGTACGAGCAGTACTTC
TRBJ2-1,NA,TRBV19,TRBD1,CASSIVAGTGENEQFF,TGTGCCAGTAGTATAGTAGCTGGGACAGGTGAAAATGAGCAGTTCTTC
TRBJ1-1,NA,TRBV6-1,NA,CASSEVKNTEAFF,TGTGCCAGCAGTGAAGTAAAGAACACTGAAGCTTTCTTT